What follows describes a single TCR beta chain. Germline values: CDR1 SGHRS, CDR2 YFSETQ. V was clipped by 2 bases and J by 5 bases; unmatched bases: 6. This CDR3 is 14 amino acids long. This specimen comes from a study of blood T cell repertoires in COVID-19. Study at large: In each case, the material was cDNA or gDNA derived from T cells, B-cell-depleted T cells, or PBMCs.

Authors' methods: Researchers report that nucleated cell counts were estimated from reference gene primer amplification. TCRdb's table, derived via immunoSEQ multiplex PCR, lists solely in-frame clones and lacks some. The V and J calls and clone size are taken from that table; D and trimming were inferred from the DNA. The sample carries 90,000 or so clones, roughly nine tenths recorded once. V usage is TRBV5-1 and J usage is TRBJ1-2, with 7 bases fitting TRBD1. The sequence came from a human donor with active COVID-19. The donor label of this sample is uncertain. The sequenced sample was peripheral blood. CDR3 sequence reads: CASSLDRERYGYTF. Written as DNA, the CDR3 is TGCGCCAGCAGCTTAGACAGGGAAAGGTATGGCTACACCTTC.